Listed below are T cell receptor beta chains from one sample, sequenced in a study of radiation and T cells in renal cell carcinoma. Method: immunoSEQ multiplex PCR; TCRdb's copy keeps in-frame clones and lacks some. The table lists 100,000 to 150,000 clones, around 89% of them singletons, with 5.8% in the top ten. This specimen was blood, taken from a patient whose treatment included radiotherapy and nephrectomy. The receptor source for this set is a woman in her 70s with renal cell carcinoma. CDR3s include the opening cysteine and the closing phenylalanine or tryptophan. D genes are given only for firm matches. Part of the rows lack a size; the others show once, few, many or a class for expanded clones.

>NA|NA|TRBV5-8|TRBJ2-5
CASSKDSLQTQYF
TGTGCCAGCAGCAAGGACTCGCTCCAGACCCAGTACTTC
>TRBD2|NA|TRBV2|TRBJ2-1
CASRPASGGYNEQFF
TGTGCCAGCAGGCCAGCTAGCGGGGGCTACAATGAGCAGTTCTTC
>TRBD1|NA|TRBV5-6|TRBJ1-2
CASRGTVNYGYTF
TGTGCCAGCAGGGGGACAGTCAACTATGGCTACACCTTC
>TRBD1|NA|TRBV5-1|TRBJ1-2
CASSARQGAEYGYTF
TGCGCCAGCAGCGCACGACAGGGGGCGGAATATGGCTACACCTTC
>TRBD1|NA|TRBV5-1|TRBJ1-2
CASSSQGNYGYTF
TGCGCCAGCAGCTCACAGGGGAACTATGGCTACACCTTC
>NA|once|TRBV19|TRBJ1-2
CASTWTHGYTF
TGTGCCAGTACTTGGACCCATGGCTACACCTTC
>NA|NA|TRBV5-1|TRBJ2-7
CASSFLGQGHEQYF
TGCGCCAGCAGCTTCCTGGGACAAGGCCACGAGCAGTACTTC
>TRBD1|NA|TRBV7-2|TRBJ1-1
CASSLDRGPSLGGAFF
TGTGCCAGCAGCCTAGACAGGGGGCCGAGTCTTGGGGGAGCTTTCTTT
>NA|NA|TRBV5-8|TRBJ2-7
CASSLVQIYEQYF
TGTGCCAGCAGCTTGGTACAGATCTACGAGCAGTACTTC
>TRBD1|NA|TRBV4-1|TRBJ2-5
CASSQDYEGARGETQYF
TGCGCCAGCAGCCAAGATTATGAGGGGGCGAGGGGAGAGACCCAGTACTTC
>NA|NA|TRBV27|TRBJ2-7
CASSPRTGNSYEQYF
TGTGCCAGCAGTCCCCGAACAGGAAATTCCTACGAGCAGTACTTC
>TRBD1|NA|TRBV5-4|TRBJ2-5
CASSSTRQGAQETQYF
TGTGCCAGCAGCTCAACCCGACAGGGGGCTCAAGAGACCCAGTACTTC
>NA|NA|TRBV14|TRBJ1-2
CASSQLTEANYGYTF
TGTGCCAGCAGCCAATTGACAGAAGCTAACTATGGCTACACCTTC
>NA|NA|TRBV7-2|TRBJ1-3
CASSLVGNGYSGNTIYF
TGTGCCAGCAGCTTAGTTGGTAACGGATACTCTGGAAACACCATATATTTT
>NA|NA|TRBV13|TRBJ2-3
CASRAAGSTDTQYF
TGTGCCAGCAGGGCGGCTGGGAGCACAGATACGCAGTATTTT
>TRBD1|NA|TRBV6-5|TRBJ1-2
CASSTTGGYGYTF
TGTGCCAGCAGTACGACAGGGGGGTATGGCTACACCTTC
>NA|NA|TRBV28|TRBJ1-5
CASRPRGGASNQPQHF
TGTGCCAGCAGGCCGAGGGGGGGTGCGAGCAATCAGCCCCAGCATTTT
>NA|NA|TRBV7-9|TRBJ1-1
CASSLKGIEAFF
TGTGCCAGCAGCCTGAAAGGCATTGAAGCTTTCTTT
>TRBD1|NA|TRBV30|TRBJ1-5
CAWSGPGQGNQPQHF
TGTGCCTGGAGTGGACCGGGACAGGGAAATCAGCCCCAGCATTTT
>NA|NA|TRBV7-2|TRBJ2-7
CASSLEGGPYEQYF
TGTGCCAGCAGCTTAGAGGGGGGGCCCTACGAGCAGTACTTC
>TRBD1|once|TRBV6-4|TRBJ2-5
CASSDSNRGTQYF
TGTGCCAGCAGTGACTCCAACAGGGGGACCCAGTACTTC
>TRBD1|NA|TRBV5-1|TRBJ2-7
CASSSGQGKYEQYF
TGCGCCAGCAGCTCGGGACAGGGGAAATACGAGCAGTACTTC
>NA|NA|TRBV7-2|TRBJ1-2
CASSLAVAAGRGGYTF
TGTGCCAGCAGCTTAGCGGTGGCAGCGGGACGGGGTGGCTACACCTTC
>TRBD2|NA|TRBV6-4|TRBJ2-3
CASSRTSGGRTDTQYF
TGTGCCAGCAGTCGAACTAGCGGGGGGAGGACAGATACGCAGTATTTT
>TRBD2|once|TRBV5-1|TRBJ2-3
CASSLTGGKGDTQYF
TGCGCCAGCAGCTTGACCGGGGGGAAGGGAGATACGCAGTATTTT
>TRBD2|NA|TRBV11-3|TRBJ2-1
CASSPPEGGSSYNEQFF
TGTGCCAGCAGCCCCCCAGAGGGCGGGAGCTCCTACAATGAGCAGTTCTTC
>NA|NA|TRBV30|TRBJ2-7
CAWRQGTYEQYF
TGTGCCTGGAGACAGGGTACCTACGAGCAGTACTTC
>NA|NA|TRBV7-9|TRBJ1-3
CASTRIGVTGNTIYF
TGTGCCAGCACCCGAATCGGGGTTACTGGAAACACCATATATTTT
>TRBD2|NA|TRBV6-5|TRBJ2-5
CASTEGGLAVKTQYF
TGTGCCAGCACCGAAGGAGGACTAGCCGTTAAGACCCAGTACTTC
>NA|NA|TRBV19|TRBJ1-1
CASSIDSGQLNTEAFF
TGTGCCAGTAGTATAGATAGCGGACAGTTGAACACTGAAGCTTTCTTT
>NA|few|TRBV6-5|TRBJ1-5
CASSLYGNQPQHF
TGTGCCAGCAGCCTTTACGGGAATCAGCCCCAGCATTTT
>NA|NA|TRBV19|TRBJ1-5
CASSPVDQPQHF
TGTGCCAGTAGTCCAGTAGATCAGCCCCAGCATTTT
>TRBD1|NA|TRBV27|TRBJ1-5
CASSLTGDDNQPQHF
TGTGCCAGCAGTCTCACAGGGGACGACAATCAGCCCCAGCATTTT
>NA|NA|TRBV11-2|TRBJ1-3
CASSPRAGSGNTIYF
TGTGCCAGCAGCCCACGGGCAGGGTCTGGAAACACCATATATTTT
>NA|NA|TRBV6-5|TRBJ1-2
CASSYSSLTDGYTF
TGTGCCAGCAGTTACTCGTCTCTTACGGATGGCTACACCTTC
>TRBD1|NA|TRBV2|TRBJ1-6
CASRLGQGDHSPLHF
TGTGCCAGTCGACTGGGACAGGGAGATCATTCACCCCTCCACTTT
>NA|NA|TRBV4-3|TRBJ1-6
CASSQESGRFISPLHF
TGCGCCAGCAGCCAAGAGTCCGGGCGCTTTATTTCACCCCTCCACTTT